This T cell receptor beta chain was recorded in a study of blood T cell repertoires in COVID-19 (TCRdb year 2020). With regard to the full study: Collaborator samples came from the United States, Italy and Spain and covered acute and convalescent phases of COVID-19. The prospective study material was composed of cDNA or gDNA derived from T cells, B-cell-depleted T cells, or PBMCs. Subjects who had been exposed to COVID-19, were actively infected with it, or had recovered from it provided the deeply sampled blood TCRbeta repertoires that made up the dataset. The repertoires were made available in a free public database intended to serve as a resource for research on the immune response to SARS-CoV-2. The samples were drawn from the first 160 participants of the ongoing ImmuneRACE study and from under 1,500 subjects provided by 6 global collaborators. Sample metadata almost always included a de-identified subject ID, COVID-19 status, age in years and sex. Where available, HLA class I and class II types were obtained from metadata supplied by the sample provider rather than from assay-based typing.

On the study overall, not on this receptor specifically: Clinical and demographic metadata were provided uncurated, with the amount varying by source and participant.

V and J lose 6 bases and 2 bases, and a span of 13 bases separates them. Based on the germline V gene, the CDR1 and CDR2 sequences are MDHEN and SYDVKM. The CDR3 holds 14 amino acids from the cysteine to the phenylalanine. The kept DNA is CDR3 alone, 42 bases in frame from the first base. Turning to this clone: The clone's antigen remains unknown. Nothing much larger sits one base from this clone, and base qualities are not available.

Collaborating institutions collected whole blood in K2EDTA tubes following their own protocols. For TCRbeta analysis, collaborators shipped samples as frozen whole blood, isolated PBMCs, or DNA extracted from either of those sample types. The immunoSEQ Assay, a bias-controlled multiplex PCR, was used to amplify TCRbeta CDR3 regions from genomic DNA. The published analysis was carried out like this. The number of nucleated cells in each sample was estimated from the amplification of reference gene primers within the assay. To quantify the absolute abundance of each unique TCRbeta CDR3 rearrangement, sequence reads were collapsed and filtered. For each sample, productive Simpson clonality was calculated as the square root of Simpson's diversity index over productive rearrangements. Imported from immuneACCESS, the table was reduced by TCRdb to in-frame sequences with V and J called. These copies leave out some clones; in studies compared against another copy, an unresolved V gene accounts for under half, and the cause of the remainder is not known. D and trimming were read from the DNA, whereas the V and J calls and clone size are those reported in that table. This sample lists about 100,000 clones; about 83% were detected once. About 4% of the sample rests with the top ten.

The receptor chain draws on TRBV28 and TRBJ2-5, with the D gene not clear enough to name. This TCR came from a woman in her seventies with acute or convalescent COVID-19. The sample taken for sequencing was peripheral blood. The DNA sequence is TGTGCCAGCAGAGCCGCCGGTGTTCAAGAGACCCAGTACTTC. Its protein is CASRAAGVQETQYF.